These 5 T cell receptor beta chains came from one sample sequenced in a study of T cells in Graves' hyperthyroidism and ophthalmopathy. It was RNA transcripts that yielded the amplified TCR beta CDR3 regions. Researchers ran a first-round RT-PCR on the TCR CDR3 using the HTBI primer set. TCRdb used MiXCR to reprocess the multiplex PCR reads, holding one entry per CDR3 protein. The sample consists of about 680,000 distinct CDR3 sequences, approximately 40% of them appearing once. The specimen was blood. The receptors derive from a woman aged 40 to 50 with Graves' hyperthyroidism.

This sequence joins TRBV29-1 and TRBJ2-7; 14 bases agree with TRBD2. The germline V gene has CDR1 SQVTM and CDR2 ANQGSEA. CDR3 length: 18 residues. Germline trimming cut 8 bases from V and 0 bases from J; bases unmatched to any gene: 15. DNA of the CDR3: TGCAGCAGTTTGATTGGACTAGCGGGAGGACCCCTCTCCTACGAGCAGTACTTC. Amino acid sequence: CSSLIGLAGGPLSYEQYF.

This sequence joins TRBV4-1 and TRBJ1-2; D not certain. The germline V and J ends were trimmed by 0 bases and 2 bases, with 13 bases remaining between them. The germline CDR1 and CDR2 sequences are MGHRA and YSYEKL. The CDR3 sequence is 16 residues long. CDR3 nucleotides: TGCGCCAGCAGCCAAGATCACGGGAGTAGAAACTATGGCTACACCTTC. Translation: CASSQDHGSRNYGYTF.

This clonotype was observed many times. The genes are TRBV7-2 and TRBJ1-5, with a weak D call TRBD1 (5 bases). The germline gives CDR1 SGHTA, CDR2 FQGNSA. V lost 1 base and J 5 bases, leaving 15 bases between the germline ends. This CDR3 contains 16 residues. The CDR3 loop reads CASSLESNGGDQPQHF. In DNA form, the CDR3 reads TGTGCCAGCAGCTTAGAGAGCAACGGGGGGGATCAGCCCCAGCATTTT.

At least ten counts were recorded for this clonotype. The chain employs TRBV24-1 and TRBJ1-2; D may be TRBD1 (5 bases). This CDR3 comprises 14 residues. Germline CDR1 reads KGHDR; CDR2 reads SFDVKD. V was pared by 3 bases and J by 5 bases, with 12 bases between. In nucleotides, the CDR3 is TGTGCCACCAGTGATGTCGCAGGGCAGTATGGCTACACCTTC. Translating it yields CATSDVAGQYGYTF.

The DNA of the CDR3 is TGTGCCAGCAGCTTCCGCGACCAGGACGATACGCAGTATTTT. Translated: CASSFRDQDDTQYF. This chain links TRBV9 with TRBJ2-3, with D unresolved. The CDR3 is made up of 14 amino acids. The ends were cut back, 4 bases at V and 6 bases at J, with 15 bases in the middle. Germline V gene lookup returns CDR1 SGDLS and CDR2 YYNGEE.